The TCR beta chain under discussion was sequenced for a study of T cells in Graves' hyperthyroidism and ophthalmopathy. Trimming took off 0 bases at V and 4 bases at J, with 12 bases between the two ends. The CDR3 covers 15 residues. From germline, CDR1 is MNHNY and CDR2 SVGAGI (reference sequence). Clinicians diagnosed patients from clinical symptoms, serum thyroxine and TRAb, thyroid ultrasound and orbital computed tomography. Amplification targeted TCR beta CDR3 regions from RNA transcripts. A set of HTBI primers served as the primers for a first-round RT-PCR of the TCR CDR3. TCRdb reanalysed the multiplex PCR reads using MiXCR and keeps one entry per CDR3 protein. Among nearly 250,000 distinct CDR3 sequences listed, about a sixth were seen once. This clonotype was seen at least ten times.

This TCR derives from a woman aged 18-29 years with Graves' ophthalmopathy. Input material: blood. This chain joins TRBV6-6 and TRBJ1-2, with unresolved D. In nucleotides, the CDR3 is TGTGCCAGCAGTTACTCGATTTCAGAGCTCTATGGCTACACCTTC. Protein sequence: CASSYSISELYGYTF.